The clone carrying this T cell receptor (beta chain) was observed a single time. Using immunoSEQ multiplex PCR, the repertoire was profiled, and TCRdb retains in-frame clones only, with some absent. The sample lists tens of thousands of clones; 86% were seen once. The sample originates from a study of PD-1 blockade in classical Hodgkin lymphoma. Time point given: cycle 4 day 1 (C4D1), after less than seven weeks of nivolumab. In every patient, relapse followed autologous stem cell transplantation, while exposure to brentuximab vedotin differed. The CDR3 spans 14 residues. Trimming took 0 bases from V and 6 from J, leaving 10 bases between them. Germline V CDR1 and CDR2: MNHNS, SASEGT.

This rearrangement joins TRBV6-1 to TRBJ2-3; TRBD2 is a possible D gene (5 bases). The sequence came from a human donor with classical Hodgkin lymphoma. The sample in question was peripheral blood mononuclear cells (PBMCs), obtained before the fourth cycle of nivolumab. CDR3 in amino acids: CASSEALVPDTQYF. CDR3 nucleotide sequence: TGTGCCAGCAGTGAAGCACTAGTCCCGGATACGCAGTATTTT.